In this sample, the clone carrying this T cell receptor (beta chain) turned up a few times. Its ends do not fully match the called genes, so a read error is possible. Researchers ran the PCR with 60 Vbeta and 13 Jbeta primers. Profiling relied on immunoSEQ multiplex PCR, and the TCRdb table lists in-frame clones only, not all of them. Of 35,000 to 45,000 clones listed, around half are singletons. The CDR3 consists of 16 residues. Germline V gene data show CDR1 as SSHAT and CDR2 as FNYEAQ (reference sequence). The sample belongs to a study of cytomegalovirus exposure and HLA in healthy donors. Sequencing input: PBMCs. This sequence joins TRBV7-7 and TRBJ2-5; the match to TRBD2 covers 11 bases. This sequence originates from a human donor in good health. CDR3 residues: CASSQRPSGGQETQYF. The CDR3 DNA reads as TGTGCTAGCAGCCAGAGACCTAGCGGGGGGCAAGAGACCCAGTACTTC.